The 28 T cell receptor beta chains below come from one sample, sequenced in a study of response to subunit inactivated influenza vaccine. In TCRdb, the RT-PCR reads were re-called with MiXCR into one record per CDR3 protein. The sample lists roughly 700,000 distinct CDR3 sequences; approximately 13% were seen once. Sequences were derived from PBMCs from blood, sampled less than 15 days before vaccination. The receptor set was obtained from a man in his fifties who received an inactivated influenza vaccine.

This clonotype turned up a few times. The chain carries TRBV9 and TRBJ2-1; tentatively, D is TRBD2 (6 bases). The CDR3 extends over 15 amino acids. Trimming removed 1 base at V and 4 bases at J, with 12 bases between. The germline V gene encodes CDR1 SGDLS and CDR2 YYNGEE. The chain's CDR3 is CASSVLGTPYNEQFF. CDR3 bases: TGTGCCAGCAGCGTACTGGGGACTCCGTACAATGAGCAGTTCTTC.

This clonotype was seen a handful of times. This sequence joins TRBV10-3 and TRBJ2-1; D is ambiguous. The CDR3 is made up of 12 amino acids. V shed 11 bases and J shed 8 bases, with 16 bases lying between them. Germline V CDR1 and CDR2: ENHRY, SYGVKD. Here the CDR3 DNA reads TGTGCCGCCGCGCAACCTAGTGATGAGCAGTTCTTC. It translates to CAAAQPSDEQFF.

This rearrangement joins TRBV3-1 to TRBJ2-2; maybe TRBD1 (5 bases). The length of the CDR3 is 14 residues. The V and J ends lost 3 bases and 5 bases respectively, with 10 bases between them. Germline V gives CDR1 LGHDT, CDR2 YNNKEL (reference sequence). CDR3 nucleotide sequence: TGTGCCAGCAGCCAGCTCAGGGTAACCGGGGAGCTGTTTTTT. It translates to CASSQLRVTGELFF.

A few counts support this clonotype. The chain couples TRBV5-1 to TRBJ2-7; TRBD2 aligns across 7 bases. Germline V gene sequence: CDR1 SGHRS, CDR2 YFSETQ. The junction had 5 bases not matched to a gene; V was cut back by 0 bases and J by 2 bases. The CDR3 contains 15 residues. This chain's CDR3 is CASSLEGGRAYEQYF. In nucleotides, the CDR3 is TGCGCCAGCAGCTTGGAGGGAGGGAGAGCCTACGAGCAGTACTTC. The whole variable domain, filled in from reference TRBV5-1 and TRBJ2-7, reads KAGVTQTPRYLIKTRGQQVTLSCSPISGHRSVSWYQQTPGQGLQFLFEYFSETQRNKGNFPGRFSGRQFSNSRSEMNVSTLELGDSALYLCASSLEGGRAYEQYFGPGTRLTVT.

The CDR3 sequence is CASSFADRSTSPLHF. As DNA, the CDR3 is TGTGCCAGCAGTTTTGCGGACAGGTCGACTTCACCCCTCCACTTT. The chain combines TRBV12-3 or TRBV12-4 with TRBJ1-6, with 7 bases identical to TRBD1. J lost 9 bases, V lost 3 bases, and 8 bases had no gene match. The CDR3 has 15 residues.

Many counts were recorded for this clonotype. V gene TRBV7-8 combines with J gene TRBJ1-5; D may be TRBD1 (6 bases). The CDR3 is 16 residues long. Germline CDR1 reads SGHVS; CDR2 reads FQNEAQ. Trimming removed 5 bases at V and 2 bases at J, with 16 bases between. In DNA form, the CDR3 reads TGTGCCAGCAGCCGCGCAAGGGCAGGGGGCAATCAGCCCCAGCATTTT. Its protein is CASSRARAGGNQPQHF. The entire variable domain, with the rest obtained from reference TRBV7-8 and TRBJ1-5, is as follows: GAGVSQSPRYKVAKRGQDVALRCDPISGHVSLFWYQQALGQGPEFLTYFQNEAQLDKSGLPSDRFFAERPEGSVSTLKIQRTQQEDSAVYLCASSRARAGGNQPQHFGDGTRLSIL.

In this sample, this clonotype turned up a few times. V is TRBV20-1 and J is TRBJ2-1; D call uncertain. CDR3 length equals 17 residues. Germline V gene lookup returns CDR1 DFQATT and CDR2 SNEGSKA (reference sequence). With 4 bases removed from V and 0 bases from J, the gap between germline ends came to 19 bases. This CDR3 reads CSAIGQLDWSSYNEQFF. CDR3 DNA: TGCAGTGCTATTGGTCAGCTAGACTGGAGCTCCTACAATGAGCAGTTCTTC.

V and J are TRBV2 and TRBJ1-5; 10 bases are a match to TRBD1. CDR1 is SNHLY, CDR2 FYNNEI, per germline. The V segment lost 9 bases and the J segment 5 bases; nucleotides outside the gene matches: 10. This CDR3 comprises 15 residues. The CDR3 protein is CASTNRDRGYQPQHF. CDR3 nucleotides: TGTGCCAGTACTAACCGGGACAGGGGTTATCAGCCCCAGCATTTT.

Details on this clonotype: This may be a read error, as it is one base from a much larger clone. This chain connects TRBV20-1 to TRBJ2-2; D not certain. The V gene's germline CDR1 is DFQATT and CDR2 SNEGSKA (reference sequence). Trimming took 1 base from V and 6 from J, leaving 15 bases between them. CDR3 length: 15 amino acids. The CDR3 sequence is CSARVCGSTPGELFF. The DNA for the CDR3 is TGCAGTGCTAGAGTATGCGGTTCTACGCCCGGGGAGCTGTTTTTT.

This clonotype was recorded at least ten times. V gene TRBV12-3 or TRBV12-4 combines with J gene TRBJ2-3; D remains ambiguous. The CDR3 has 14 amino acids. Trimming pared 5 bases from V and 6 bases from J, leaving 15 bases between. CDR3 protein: CASSPGLIGDTQYF. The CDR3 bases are TGTGCCAGCAGTCCTGGATTAATCGGGGATACGCAGTATTTT.

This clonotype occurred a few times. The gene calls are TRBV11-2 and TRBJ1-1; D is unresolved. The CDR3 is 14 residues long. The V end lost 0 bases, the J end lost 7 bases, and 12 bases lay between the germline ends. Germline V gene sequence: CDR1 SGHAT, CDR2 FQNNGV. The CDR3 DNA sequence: TGTGCCAGCAGCTTAGATGAGACGATCTATGAAGCTTTCTTT. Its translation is CASSLDETIYEAFF.

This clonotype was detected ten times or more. CDR3 amino acids: CASSLSGLAEGEQYF. The DNA for the CDR3 is TGTGCCAGCAGTTTATCCGGACTAGCGGAGGGGGAGCAGTACTTC. The rearrangement links TRBV12-3 or TRBV12-4 to TRBJ2-7; TRBD2 matches at 10 bases. This CDR3 contains 15 residues. Losses at the gene ends were 2 bases for V and 7 bases for J; bases not matched to a gene: 8.

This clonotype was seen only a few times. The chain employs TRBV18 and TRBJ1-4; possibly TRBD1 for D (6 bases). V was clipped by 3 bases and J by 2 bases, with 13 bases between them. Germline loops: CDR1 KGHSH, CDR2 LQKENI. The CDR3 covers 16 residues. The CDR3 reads CASSPRGPSTNEKLFF. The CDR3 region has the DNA TGTGCCAGCTCACCCAGGGGACCGTCGACTAATGAAAAACTGTTTTTT.

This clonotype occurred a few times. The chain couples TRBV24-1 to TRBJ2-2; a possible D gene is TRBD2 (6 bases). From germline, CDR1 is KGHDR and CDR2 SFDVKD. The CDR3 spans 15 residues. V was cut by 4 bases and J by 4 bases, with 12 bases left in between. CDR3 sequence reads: CATSEGISGTGELFF. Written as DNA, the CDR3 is TGTGCCACCAGTGAGGGGATTAGCGGCACCGGGGAGCTGTTTTTT.

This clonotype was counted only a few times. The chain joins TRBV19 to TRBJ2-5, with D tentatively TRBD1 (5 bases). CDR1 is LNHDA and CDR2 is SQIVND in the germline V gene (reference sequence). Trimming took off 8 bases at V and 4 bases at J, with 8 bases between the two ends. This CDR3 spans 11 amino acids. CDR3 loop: CASGAPETQYF. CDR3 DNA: TGTGCCAGTGGGGCCCCAGAGACCCAGTACTTC.

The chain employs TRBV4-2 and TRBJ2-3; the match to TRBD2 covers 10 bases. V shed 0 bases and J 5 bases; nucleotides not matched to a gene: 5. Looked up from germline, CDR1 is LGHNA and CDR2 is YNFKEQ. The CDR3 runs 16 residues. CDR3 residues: CASSQDGLAGVDTQYF. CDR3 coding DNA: TGTGCCAGCAGCCAAGATGGGCTAGCGGGAGTAGATACGCAGTATTTT.

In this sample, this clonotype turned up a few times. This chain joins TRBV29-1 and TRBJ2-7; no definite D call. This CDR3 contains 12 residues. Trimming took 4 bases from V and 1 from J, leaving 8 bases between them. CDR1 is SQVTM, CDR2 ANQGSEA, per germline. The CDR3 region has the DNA TGCAGCGTTGTGGGGAATTCCTACGAGCAGTACTTC. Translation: CSVVGNSYEQYF.

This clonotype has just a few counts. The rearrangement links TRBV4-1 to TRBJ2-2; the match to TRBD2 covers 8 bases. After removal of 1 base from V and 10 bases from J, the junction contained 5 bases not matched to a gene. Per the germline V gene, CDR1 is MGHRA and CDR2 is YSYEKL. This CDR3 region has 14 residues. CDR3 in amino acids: CASSQGPAGEELFF. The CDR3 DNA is TGCGCCAGCAGCCAAGGTCCAGCGGGGGAGGAGCTGTTTTTT.

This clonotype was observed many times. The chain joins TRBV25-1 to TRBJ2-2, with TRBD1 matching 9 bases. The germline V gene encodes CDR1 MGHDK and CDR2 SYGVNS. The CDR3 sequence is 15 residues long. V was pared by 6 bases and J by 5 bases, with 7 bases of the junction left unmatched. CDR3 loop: CASRPGTGRTGELFF. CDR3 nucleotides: TGTGCCAGCAGACCCGGGACAGGGAGGACCGGGGAGCTGTTTTTT.

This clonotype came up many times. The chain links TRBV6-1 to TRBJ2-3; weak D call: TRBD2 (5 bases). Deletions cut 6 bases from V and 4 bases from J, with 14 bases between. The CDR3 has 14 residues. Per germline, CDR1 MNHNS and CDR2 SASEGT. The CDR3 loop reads CASSSIPGADTQYF. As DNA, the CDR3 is TGTGCCAGCAGCTCAATCCCCGGGGCAGATACGCAGTATTTT.

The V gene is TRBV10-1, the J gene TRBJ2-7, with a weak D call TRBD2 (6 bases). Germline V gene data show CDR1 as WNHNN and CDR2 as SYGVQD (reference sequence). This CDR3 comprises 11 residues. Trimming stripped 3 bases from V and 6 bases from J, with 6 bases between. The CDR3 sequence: CASSDGGEQYF. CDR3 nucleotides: TGCGCCAGCAGTGACGGGGGCGAGCAGTACTTC.

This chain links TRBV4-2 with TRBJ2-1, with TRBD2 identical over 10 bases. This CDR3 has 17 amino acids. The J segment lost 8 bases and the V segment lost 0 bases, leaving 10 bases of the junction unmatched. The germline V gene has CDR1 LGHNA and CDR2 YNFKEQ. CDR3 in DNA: TGTGCCAGCAGCCAAGAGGTCGCGAGCGGGGGGGCGGATGAGCAGTTCTTC. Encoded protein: CASSQEVASGGADEQFF.

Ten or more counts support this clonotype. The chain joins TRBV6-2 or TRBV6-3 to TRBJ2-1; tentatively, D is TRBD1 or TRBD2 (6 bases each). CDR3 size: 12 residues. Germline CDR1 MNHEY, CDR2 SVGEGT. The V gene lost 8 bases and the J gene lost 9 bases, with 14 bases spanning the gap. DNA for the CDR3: TGTGCCAGCGGAGGGGGTTGGAGTGAGCAGTTCTTC. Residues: CASGGGWSEQFF.

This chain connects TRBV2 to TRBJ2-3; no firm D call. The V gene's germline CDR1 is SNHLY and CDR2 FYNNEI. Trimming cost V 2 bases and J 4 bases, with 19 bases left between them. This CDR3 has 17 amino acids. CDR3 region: CASSEPQVLFGADTQYF. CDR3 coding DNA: TGTGCCAGCAGTGAACCTCAGGTCCTTTTTGGCGCAGATACGCAGTATTTT.

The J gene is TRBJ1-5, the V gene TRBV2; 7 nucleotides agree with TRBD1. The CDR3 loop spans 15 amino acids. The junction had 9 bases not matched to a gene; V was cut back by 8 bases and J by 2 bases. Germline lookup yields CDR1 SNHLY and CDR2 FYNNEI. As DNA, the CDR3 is TGTGCCAGCCGACAGGGAGGTTTCGGCAATCAGCCCCAGCATTTT. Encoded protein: CASRQGGFGNQPQHF.

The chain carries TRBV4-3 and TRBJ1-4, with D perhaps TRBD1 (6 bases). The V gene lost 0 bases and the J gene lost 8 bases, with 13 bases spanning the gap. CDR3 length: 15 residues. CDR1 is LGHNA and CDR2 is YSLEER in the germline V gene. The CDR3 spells CASSQDATGTEKLFF. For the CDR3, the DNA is TGCGCCAGCAGCCAAGATGCTACCGGGACAGAAAAACTGTTTTTT.

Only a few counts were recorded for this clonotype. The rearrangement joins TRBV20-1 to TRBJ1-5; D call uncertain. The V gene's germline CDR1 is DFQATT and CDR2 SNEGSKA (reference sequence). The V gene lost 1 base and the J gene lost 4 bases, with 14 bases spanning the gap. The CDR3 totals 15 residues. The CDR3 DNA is TGCAGTGCTAGAGGCCCGGTTATTAGGAATCAGCCCCAGCATTTT. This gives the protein CSARGPVIRNQPQHF.

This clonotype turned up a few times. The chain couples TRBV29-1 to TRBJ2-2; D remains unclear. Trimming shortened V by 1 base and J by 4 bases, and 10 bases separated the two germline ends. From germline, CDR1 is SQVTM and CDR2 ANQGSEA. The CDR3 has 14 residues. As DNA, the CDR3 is TGCAGCGTTGAAGTCCTCGCTAGCACCGGGGAGCTGTTTTTT. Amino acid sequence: CSVEVLASTGELFF.